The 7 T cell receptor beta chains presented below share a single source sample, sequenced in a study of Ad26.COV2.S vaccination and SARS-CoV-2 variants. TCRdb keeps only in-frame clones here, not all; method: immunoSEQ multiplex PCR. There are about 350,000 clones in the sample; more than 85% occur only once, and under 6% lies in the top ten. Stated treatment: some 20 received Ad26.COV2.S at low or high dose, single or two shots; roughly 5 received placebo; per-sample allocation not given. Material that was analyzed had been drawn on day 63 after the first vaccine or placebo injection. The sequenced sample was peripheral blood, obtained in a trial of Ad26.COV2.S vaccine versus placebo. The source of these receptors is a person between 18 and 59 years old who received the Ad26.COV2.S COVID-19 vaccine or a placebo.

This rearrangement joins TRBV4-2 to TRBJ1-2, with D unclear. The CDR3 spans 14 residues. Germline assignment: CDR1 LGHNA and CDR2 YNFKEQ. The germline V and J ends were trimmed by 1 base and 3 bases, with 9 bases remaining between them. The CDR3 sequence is CASSQGLQDYGYTF. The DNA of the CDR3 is TGTGCCAGCAGCCAAGGTCTACAAGACTATGGCTACACCTTC.

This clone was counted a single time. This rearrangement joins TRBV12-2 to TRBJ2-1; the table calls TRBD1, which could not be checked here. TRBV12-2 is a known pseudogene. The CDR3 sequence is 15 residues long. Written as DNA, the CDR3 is TGTGCAAGTCGCCCGCCGCAGGGGGTGCCGGGTGAGCAGTTCTTC. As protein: CASRPPQGVPGEQFF.

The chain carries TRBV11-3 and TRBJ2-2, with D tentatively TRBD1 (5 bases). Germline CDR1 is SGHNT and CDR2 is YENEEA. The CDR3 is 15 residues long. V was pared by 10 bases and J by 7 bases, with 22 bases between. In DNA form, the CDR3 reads TGTGCCACCAAAGTTAGACAGAGCCCGGGCGGGGAGCTGTTTTTT. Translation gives CATKVRQSPGGELFF.

CDR3 protein: CASSDPSGASEKLFF. In DNA, the CDR3 is TGTGCCAGCAGTGACCCGAGCGGGGCGTCGGAAAAACTGTTTTTT. The rearrangement uses TRBV28 and TRBJ1-4; D might be TRBD1 (5 bases). This CDR3 is 15 amino acids long. CDR1 and CDR2 (germline): MDHEN, SYDVKM. V was shortened by 5 bases and J by 8 bases, with 18 bases between the two germline ends.

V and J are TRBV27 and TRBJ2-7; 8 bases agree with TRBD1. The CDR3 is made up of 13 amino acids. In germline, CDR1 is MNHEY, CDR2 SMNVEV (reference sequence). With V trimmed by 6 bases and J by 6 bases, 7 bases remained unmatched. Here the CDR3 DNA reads TGTGCCAGCAGAGCGAGCACAGGGGGCGAGCAGTACTTC. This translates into CASRASTGGEQYF.

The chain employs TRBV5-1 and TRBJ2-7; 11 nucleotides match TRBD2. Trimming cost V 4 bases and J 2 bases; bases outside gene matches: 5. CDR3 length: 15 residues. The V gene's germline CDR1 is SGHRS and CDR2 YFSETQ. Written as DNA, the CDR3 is TGCGCCAGCAGCCCACAGGGACTAGCGGCCTACGAGCAGTACTTC. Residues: CASSPQGLAAYEQYF.

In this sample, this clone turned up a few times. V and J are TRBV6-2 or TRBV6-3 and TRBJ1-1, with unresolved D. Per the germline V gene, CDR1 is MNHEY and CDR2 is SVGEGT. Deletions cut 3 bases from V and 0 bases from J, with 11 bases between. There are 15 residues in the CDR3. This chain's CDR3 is CASSYFGGMNTEAFF. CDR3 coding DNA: TGTGCCAGCAGTTATTTCGGTGGAATGAACACTGAAGCTTTCTTT.